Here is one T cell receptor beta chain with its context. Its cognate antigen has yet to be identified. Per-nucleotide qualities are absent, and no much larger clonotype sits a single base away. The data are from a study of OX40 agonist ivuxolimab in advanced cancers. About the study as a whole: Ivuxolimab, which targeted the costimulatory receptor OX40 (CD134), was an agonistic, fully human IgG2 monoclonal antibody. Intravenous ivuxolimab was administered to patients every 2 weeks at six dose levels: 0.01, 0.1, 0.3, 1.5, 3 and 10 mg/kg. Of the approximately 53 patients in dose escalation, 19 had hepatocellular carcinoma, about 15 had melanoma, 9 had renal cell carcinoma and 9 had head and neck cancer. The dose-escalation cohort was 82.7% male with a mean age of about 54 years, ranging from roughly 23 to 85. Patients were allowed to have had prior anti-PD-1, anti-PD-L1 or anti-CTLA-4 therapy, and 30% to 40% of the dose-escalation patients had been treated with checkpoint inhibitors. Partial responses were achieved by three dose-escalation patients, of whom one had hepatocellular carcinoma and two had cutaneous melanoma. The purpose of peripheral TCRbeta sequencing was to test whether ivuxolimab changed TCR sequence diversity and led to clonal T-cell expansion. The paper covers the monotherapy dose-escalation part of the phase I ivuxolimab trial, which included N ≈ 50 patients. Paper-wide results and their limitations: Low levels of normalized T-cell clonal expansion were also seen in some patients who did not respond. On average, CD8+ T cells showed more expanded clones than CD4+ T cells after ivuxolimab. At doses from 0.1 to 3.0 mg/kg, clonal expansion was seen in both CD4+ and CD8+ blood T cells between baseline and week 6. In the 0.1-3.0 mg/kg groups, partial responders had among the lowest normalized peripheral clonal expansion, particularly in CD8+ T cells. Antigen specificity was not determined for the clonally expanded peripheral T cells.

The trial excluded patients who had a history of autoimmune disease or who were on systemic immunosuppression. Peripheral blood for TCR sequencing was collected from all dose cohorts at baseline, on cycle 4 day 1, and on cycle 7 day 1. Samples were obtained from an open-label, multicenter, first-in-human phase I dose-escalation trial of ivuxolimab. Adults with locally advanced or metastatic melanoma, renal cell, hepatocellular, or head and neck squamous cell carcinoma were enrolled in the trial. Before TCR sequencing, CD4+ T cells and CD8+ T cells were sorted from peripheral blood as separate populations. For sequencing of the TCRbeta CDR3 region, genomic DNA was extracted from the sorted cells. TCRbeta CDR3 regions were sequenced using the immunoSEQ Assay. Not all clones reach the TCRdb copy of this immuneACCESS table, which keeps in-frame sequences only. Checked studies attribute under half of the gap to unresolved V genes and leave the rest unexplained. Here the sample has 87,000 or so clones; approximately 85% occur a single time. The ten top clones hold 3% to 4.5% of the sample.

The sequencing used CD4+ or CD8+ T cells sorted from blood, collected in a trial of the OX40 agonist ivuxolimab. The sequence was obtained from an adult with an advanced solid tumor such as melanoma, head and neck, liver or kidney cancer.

The DNA sequence is as follows: TGCGCCAGCAGCCAAGCAGACCGGGACAGATTGAACACTGAAGCTTTCTTT. It encodes CASSQADRDRLNTEAFF. The sequence joins TRBV4-1 to TRBJ1-1; 7 of the junction bases match TRBD1. From the cysteine up to the phenylalanine, the CDR3 has a length of 17 residues. Only the CDR3 DNA is retained, 51 bases long and in frame from the first base. From a lookup of the germline V gene, CDR1 and CDR2 are MGHRA and YSYEKL. V lost 1 base and J lost 0 bases, and the count of bases not matched to a germline gene is 8.